Below are 7 T cell receptor beta chains sequenced from a single sample in a study of PD-1 blockade in mismatch repair-deficient tumors. Generated by immunoSEQ multiplex PCR, the TCRdb table keeps only in-frame clones and is missing some. The sample carries roughly 120,000 clones, approximately 80% recorded once. The sequencing used peripheral blood, collected approximately 60 weeks after starting pembrolizumab. These TCRs come from an adult with mismatch repair-deficient cancer.

V usage is TRBV5-1 and J usage is TRBJ2-3; D remains unclear. The CDR3 length is 15 residues. Germline values: CDR1 SGHRS, CDR2 YFSETQ. Trimming left V 0 bases short and J 6 bases short, with 14 bases between. Here the CDR3 DNA reads TGCGCCAGCAGCTTGGCGTCGGCCTCCTCGGATACGCAGTATTTT. It codes for CASSLASASSDTQYF.

The CDR3, as DNA: TGCGCCAGCAGCTGGACCGCGGGGGGCGAGCAGTACTTC. Encoded protein: CASSWTAGGEQYF. The chain links TRBV5-1 to TRBJ2-5, with 8 positions matching TRBD2. Near its end, the DNA agrees better with TRBJ2-7, so the J call may be wrong. Germline loops: CDR1 SGHRS, CDR2 YFSETQ. CDR3 length equals 13 residues.

V usage is TRBV6-5 and J usage is TRBJ1-1, with 8 bases that match TRBD1. The CDR3 loop spans 14 amino acids. V shed 6 bases, J shed 4 bases, and the junction held 7 bases outside the gene matches. Germline V gene sequence: CDR1 MNHEY, CDR2 SVGAGI. Here the CDR3 reads CASRQQGEGTEAFF. DNA for the CDR3: TGTGCCAGCAGGCAACAGGGGGAGGGCACTGAAGCTTTCTTT.

The chain links TRBV5-1 to TRBJ2-3; 14 positions agree with TRBD2. Trimming cost V 5 bases and J 1 base; bases outside gene matches: 9. There are 18 residues in the CDR3. Germline V CDR1 and CDR2: SGHRS, YFSETQ. Written as DNA, the CDR3 is TGCGCCAGCAGTTGGGGACTAGCGGGAGAGGCGGGCACAGATACGCAGTATTTT. It yields the protein CASSWGLAGEAGTDTQYF.

This clone was found a few times. The J gene is TRBJ2-7, the V gene TRBV7-2; D gene uncertain. The CDR3 contains 15 residues. Trimming took 5 bases from V and 4 from J, leaving 18 bases between them. Germline CDR1 and CDR2: SGHTA and FQGNSA. The CDR3 DNA reads as TGTGCCAGCAGCCCGTTCGGGCAGGCCTTATACGAGCAGTACTTC. It specifies CASSPFGQALYEQYF.

This chain joins TRBV4-1 and TRBJ2-3; the match to TRBD2 covers 8 bases. V was clipped by 4 bases and J by 8 bases; unmatched bases: 17. The germline CDR1 and CDR2 sequences are MGHRA and YSYEKL. This CDR3 contains 17 residues. The CDR3 sequence: CASSRDNSGTRAGTQYF. CDR3 in DNA: TGCGCCAGCAGCCGAGATAATAGCGGGACGAGAGCGGGTACGCAGTATTTT.

The rearrangement links TRBV7-2 to TRBJ2-5, with 12 bases fitting TRBD1. The CDR3 spans 14 residues. Germline assignment: CDR1 SGHTA and CDR2 FQGNSA. V lost 5 bases to trimming and J lost 10 bases; unmatched junction nucleotides: 8. In DNA, the CDR3 is TGTGCCAGCAGCGCGGGACAGGGGGCGAGGGTCCAGTACTTC. Amino acid sequence: CASSAGQGARVQYF.